The 12 T cell receptor beta chains reported below all come from one sample, sequenced in a study. Each CDR3 protein is one row after TCRdb ran MiXCR on the 5' RACE reads. The sample shows 9,500 to 15,000 distinct CDR3 sequences, 51% of them seen only once. Treg sorting used a CD4+CD25+CD127-/low gate. The source material was tumor-infiltrating Tregs sorted from the breast tumor. The receptors here all came from a female donor with breast cancer.

This sequence joins TRBV15 and TRBJ2-2; TRBD1 matches 8 bases. V was clipped by 3 bases and J by 4 bases; unmatched bases: 7. Looked up from germline, CDR1 is LNHNV and CDR2 is YYDKDF (reference sequence). The CDR3 spans 16 residues. DNA for the CDR3: TGTGCCACCAGCAGCCGGACAGGGACCGCCACCGGGGAGCTGTTTTTT. It specifies CATSSRTGTATGELFF.

This CDR3 reads CSASGRLAGVGEQFF. For the CDR3, the DNA is TGCAGTGCTAGCGGGCGACTAGCGGGAGTAGGGGAGCAGTTCTTC. This chain connects TRBV20-1 to TRBJ2-1, with 12 bases matching TRBD2. Germline CDR1 DFQATT, CDR2 SNEGSKA (reference sequence). Trimming at V came to 3 bases and at J to 10 bases, leaving 10 bases not matched to a gene. The CDR3 is 15 residues long.

In its sample, this clonotype is hyperexpanded (1% or more). This sequence joins TRBV12-3 or TRBV12-4 and TRBJ1-2; weak D call: TRBD1 (6 bases). V lost 3 bases and J 7 bases, leaving 12 bases between the germline ends. The CDR3 contains 13 residues. CDR3 sequence reads: CASSFRTELGYTF. As DNA, the CDR3 is TGTGCCAGCAGTTTCCGGACAGAACTTGGCTACACCTTC.

This clonotype was counted only a few times. An end of the junction does not agree with germline; a read error may underlie this. The chain recombines TRBV20-1 with TRBJ1-6; D remains ambiguous. CDR1 is DFQATT and CDR2 is SNEGSKA in the germline V gene (reference sequence). This CDR3 is 13 amino acids long. The CDR3 DNA reads TGCAGTGCTAGAGCTCCTGGTCACGCAGCCCTGGGGTTT. It is translated as CSARAPGHAALGF.

This chain uses TRBV7-2 with TRBJ1-1; D not resolved. The CDR3 consists of 13 residues. Germline CDR1 SGHTA, CDR2 FQGNSA. Trimming pared 2 bases from V and 3 bases from J, leaving 7 bases between. The CDR3 loop reads CASSLSRDTEAFF. CDR3 nucleotide sequence: TGTGCCAGCAGCTTATCTCGCGACACTGAAGCTTTCTTT.

This clonotype has a handful of counts. This chain uses TRBV20-1 with TRBJ1-1; D gene ambiguous. Deletions cut 4 bases from V and 5 bases from J, with 14 bases between. The germline CDR1 and CDR2 sequences are DFQATT and SNEGSKA (reference sequence). This CDR3 comprises 13 residues. The CDR3 DNA follows: TGCAGTGCTATGCCCCCCATAGGGACTGAAGCTTTCTTT. This gives the protein CSAMPPIGTEAFF.

This sequence joins TRBV7-8 and TRBJ1-3, with D perhaps TRBD1 (5 bases). The germline CDR1 and CDR2 sequences are SGHVS and FQNEAQ. Trimming left V 5 bases short and J 0 bases short, with 8 bases between. The CDR3 covers 14 residues. CDR3 DNA: TGTGCCAGCAGCCCAGGGAACTCTGGAAACACCATATATTTT. It translates to CASSPGNSGNTIYF.

In its sample, this clonotype was seen a few times. The chain has TRBV7-2 and TRBJ2-7; D is uncertain. The germline V gene encodes CDR1 SGHTA and CDR2 FQGNSA. The CDR3 length is 11 residues. The V gene lost 0 bases and the J gene lost 5 bases, with 2 bases spanning the gap. In DNA, the CDR3 is TGTGCCAGCAGCTTAGCCCACGAGCAGTACTTC. It encodes CASSLAHEQYF.

The chain joins TRBV7-2 to TRBJ1-5; 12 bases are shared with TRBD1. This CDR3 is built from 18 residues. The J segment lost 2 bases and the V segment lost 1 base, leaving 6 bases of the junction unmatched. Germline CDR1 and CDR2: SGHTA and FQGNSA. In nucleotides, the CDR3 is TGTGCCAGCAGCTTAGAAAGGGGACAGGGGGCGGGCAATCAGCCCCAGCATTTT. Translated, it gives CASSLERGQGAGNQPQHF.

The chain carries TRBV12-3 or TRBV12-4 and TRBJ2-3; D is unresolved. This CDR3 spans 14 amino acids. Trimming took off 5 bases at V and 2 bases at J, with 11 bases between the two ends. The CDR3 reads CASSLSGVTDTQYF. CDR3 sequence (DNA): TGTGCCAGCAGTCTCTCGGGTGTCACAGATACGCAGTATTTT.

This chain links TRBV29-1 with TRBJ2-3; 8 nucleotides agree with TRBD2. The germline CDR1 and CDR2 sequences are SQVTM and ANQGSEA. The CDR3 consists of 15 residues. Trimming removed 4 bases from V and 1 base from J; junction bases left unmatched: 7. This CDR3 is CSVGRREAGTDTQYF. The CDR3 nucleotides are TGCAGCGTTGGAAGGCGGGAGGCTGGCACAGATACGCAGTATTTT.

The rearrangement joins TRBV20-1 to TRBJ2-1, with 11 bases that match TRBD2. CDR3 length equals 14 residues. J lost 8 bases, V lost 6 bases, and 9 bases had no gene match. The germline gives CDR1 DFQATT, CDR2 SNEGSKA (reference sequence). In nucleotides, the CDR3 is TGCAGTGCCAAATTAGCGGGAGGGCCACATGAGCAGTTCTTC. This gives the protein CSAKLAGGPHEQFF.